The 21 T cell receptor beta chains below come from one sample, sequenced in a study of response to subunit inactivated influenza vaccine. One entry per CDR3 protein results from TCRdb running MiXCR on the RT-PCR reads. The profile covers roughly 650,000 distinct CDR3 sequences, with approximately 14% appearing a single time and around 10% taken by the ten largest. This specimen was PBMCs from blood, taken about 13 days after vaccination. These receptors all stem from a man in his forties or fifties who received an inactivated influenza vaccine.

This clonotype has just a few counts. The CDR3 DNA follows: TGCAGCGTTGAATTGAGGGACCGCGGACCGGGGGAGACCCAGTACTTC. Amino acid sequence: CSVELRDRGPGETQYF. The chain recombines TRBV29-1 with TRBJ2-5; D tentatively fits TRBD1 or TRBD2 (5 bases each). Trimming removed 2 bases at V and 5 bases at J, with 21 bases between. Germline-derived CDR1 and CDR2 are SQVTM and ANQGSEA. CDR3 length: 16 amino acids.

A few counts support this clonotype. The CDR3 sequence: CASSLETRAVLGEQYF. The CDR3 coding sequence is TGTGCCAGCAGCTTAGAAACTAGGGCAGTCCTAGGCGAGCAGTACTTC. The V call is TRBV11-2, the J call TRBJ2-7, with D perhaps TRBD2 (5 bases). Trimming pared 0 bases from V and 6 bases from J, leaving 18 bases between. CDR3 size: 16 residues. Germline-derived CDR1 and CDR2 are SGHAT and FQNNGV.

The V call is TRBV9, the J call TRBJ2-1; D is ambiguous. The germline V gene encodes CDR1 SGDLS and CDR2 YYNGEE. The CDR3 consists of 14 residues. The V end was cut by 1 base, the J end by 0 bases, with 5 bases between. This chain's CDR3 is CASSVSSSYNEQFF. CDR3 bases: TGTGCCAGCAGCGTATCCAGCTCCTACAATGAGCAGTTCTTC.

The chain links TRBV4-2 to TRBJ2-2; TRBD2 matches 7 bases. CDR3 size: 17 residues. V lost 2 bases and J lost 2; bases outside the gene matches: 8. Per germline, CDR1 LGHNA and CDR2 YNFKEQ. The CDR3 loop is CASSQILALPNTGELFF. The CDR3 DNA sequence: TGTGCCAGCAGCCAAATACTAGCGCTTCCTAACACCGGGGAGCTGTTTTTT.

V and J are TRBV9 and TRBJ2-5; D uncertain. V shed 4 bases and J shed 5 bases, with 15 bases lying between them. The CDR3 has 14 residues. CDR1 and CDR2 from the germline V gene are SGDLS and YYNGEE. In nucleotides, the CDR3 is TGTGCCAGCAGCAGGGCCCCGTCTGGGGAGACCCAGTACTTC. It yields the protein CASSRAPSGETQYF.

There are many counts of this clonotype. A read error may account for a junction end that differs from germline. This rearrangement joins TRBV4-2 to TRBJ2-1, with 7 bases aligning to TRBD2. The CDR3 length is 13 residues. The germline CDR1 and CDR2 sequences are LGHNA and YNFKEQ. In nucleotides, the CDR3 is TGTGCCAGCAGCCAAGATGCGGGAGCTTCAAAAACCTTC. Translated: CASSQDAGASKTF.

This chain connects TRBV7-2 to TRBJ2-5, with 7 bases identical to TRBD1. V was pared by 1 base and J by 1 base, with 6 bases of the junction left unmatched. Germline values: CDR1 SGHTA, CDR2 FQGNSA. CDR3 length: 16 residues. The CDR3 here is CASSLVPGTAQETQYF. The CDR3 DNA reads TGTGCCAGCAGCTTAGTGCCGGGGACAGCCCAAGAGACCCAGTACTTC.

Many counts were recorded for this clonotype. This chain joins TRBV5-1 and TRBJ2-7; either TRBD1 or TRBD2 may fit D (5 bases each). V gave up 4 bases and J gave up 5 bases, with 10 bases separating them. The length of the CDR3 is 12 residues. Per germline, CDR1 SGHRS and CDR2 YFSETQ. CDR3 coding DNA: TGCGCCAGCAGCCGGGACGACGACGAGCAGTACTTC. It codes for CASSRDDDEQYF. The full variable domain, with the rest looked up from reference TRBV5-1 and TRBJ2-7, is KAGVTQTPRYLIKTRGQQVTLSCSPISGHRSVSWYQQTPGQGLQFLFEYFSETQRNKGNFPGRFSGRQFSNSRSEMNVSTLELGDSALYLCASSRDDDEQYFGPGTRLTVT.

This clonotype occurred a few times. The chain recombines TRBV9 with TRBJ1-1; D not resolved. With 3 bases removed from V and 0 bases from J, the gap between germline ends came to 12 bases. The CDR3 runs 15 residues. Per the germline V gene, CDR1 is SGDLS and CDR2 is YYNGEE. CDR3 nucleotides: TGTGCCAGCAGCGCCGAGCCAACACTGAACACTGAAGCTTTCTTT. This gives the protein CASSAEPTLNTEAFF.

This clonotype was seen more than once but under ten times. The chain couples TRBV20-1 to TRBJ2-7; D is unresolved. Deletions cut 3 bases from V and 5 bases from J, with 5 bases between. The germline CDR1 and CDR2 sequences are DFQATT and SNEGSKA (reference sequence). This CDR3 has 10 residues. CDR3: CSASFDEQYF. CDR3 nucleotides: TGCAGTGCTAGTTTTGACGAGCAGTACTTC.

This sequence joins TRBV12-3 or TRBV12-4 and TRBJ2-1; D uncertain. The V end was cut by 7 bases, the J end by 0 bases, with 10 bases between. The CDR3 is 14 residues long. CDR3 DNA sequence: TGTGCCAGCACCCAGTTGAGCTCCTACAATGAGCAGTTCTTC. This codes for CASTQLSSYNEQFF.

This clonotype was recorded a few times. This sequence joins TRBV4-3 and TRBJ2-7; the match to TRBD1 covers 9 bases. Germline trimming cut 5 bases from V and 6 bases from J; bases unmatched to any gene: 11. This CDR3 spans 15 amino acids. Germline lookup yields CDR1 LGHNA and CDR2 YSLEER. The CDR3 DNA reads as TGCGCCAGCAGCGCTTACAGGGGGCAAAACAGCGAGCAGTACTTC. Its protein product is CASSAYRGQNSEQYF.

In its sample, this clonotype was seen a few times. This chain joins TRBV20-1 and TRBJ2-1; 11 positions match TRBD2. CDR3 size: 14 residues. V lost 4 bases and J lost 9; bases outside the gene matches: 8. Germline V CDR1 and CDR2: DFQATT, SNEGSKA (reference sequence). Here the CDR3 DNA reads TGCAGTGCTACACTAGCGGGAGTTAAGGGTGAGCAGTTCTTC. As protein: CSATLAGVKGEQFF.

This clonotype was seen many times. The chain has TRBV12-3 or TRBV12-4 and TRBJ2-1; 9 bases line up with TRBD1. The CDR3 totals 16 residues. Trimming at V came to 6 bases and at J to 2 bases, leaving 8 bases not matched to a gene. The CDR3 loop reads CASRTRTGETYNEQFF. Written as DNA, the CDR3 is TGTGCCAGCAGGACACGGACAGGGGAAACCTACAATGAGCAGTTCTTC.

This clonotype appeared many times. This rearrangement joins TRBV12-3 or TRBV12-4 to TRBJ1-1; a possible D gene is TRBD1 (5 bases). This CDR3 is 14 amino acids long. Trimming cost V 6 bases and J 3 bases, with 14 bases left between them. This CDR3 reads CASSPVGGDTEAFF. The CDR3 DNA follows: TGTGCCAGCAGCCCCGTGGGGGGTGACACTGAAGCTTTCTTT.

The rearrangement links TRBV11-2 to TRBJ1-1, with D unclear. Germline CDR1 reads SGHAT; CDR2 reads FQNNGV. The CDR3 is 15 amino acids. The V end was cut by 1 base, the J end by 5 bases, with 14 bases between. For the CDR3, the DNA is TGTGCCAGCAGCTTAGCGAGGCACGTGGGGACTGAAGCTTTCTTT. Translated: CASSLARHVGTEAFF. The full variable domain, completed using reference TRBV11-2 and TRBJ1-1, is EAGVAQSPRYKIIEKRQSVAFWCNPISGHATLYWYQQILGQGPKLLIQFQNNGVVDDSQLPKDRFSAERLKGVDSTLKIQPAKLEDSAVYLCASSLARHVGTEAFFGQGTRLTVV.

This clonotype was counted once. This chain links TRBV29-1 with TRBJ2-5; D might be TRBD1 (6 bases). The CDR3 extends over 14 amino acids. V shed 6 bases and J shed 3 bases, with 17 bases lying between them. Germline values: CDR1 SQVTM, CDR2 ANQGSEA. CDR3 DNA sequence: TGCAGCGTCTCTGGACAGTGGTTAGAAGAGACCCAGTACTTC. Protein product: CSVSGQWLEETQYF.

This clonotype was picked up many times. The chain recombines TRBV19 with TRBJ1-2; 9 nucleotides align to TRBD1. Trimming at V came to 0 bases and at J to 6 bases, leaving 8 bases not matched to a gene. This CDR3 is 16 amino acids long. The germline V gene encodes CDR1 LNHDA and CDR2 SQIVND (reference sequence). CDR3 nucleotides: TGTGCCAGTAGTATAGACTGGACAGGGGATCAGGATGGCTACACCTTC. Encoded protein: CASSIDWTGDQDGYTF.

The chain couples TRBV12-3 or TRBV12-4 to TRBJ2-2, with D possibly being TRBD1 or TRBD2 (5 bases each). V was clipped by 2 bases and J by 5 bases, with 12 bases between them. This CDR3 region has 15 residues. The CDR3 DNA is TGTGCCAGCAGTTTAATTCTTGGGGGTACCGGGGAGCTGTTTTTT. Translation: CASSLILGGTGELFF.

This clonotype was observed at least ten times. The chain employs TRBV11-2 and TRBJ2-3; TRBD2 matches 7 bases. The CDR3 totals 16 residues. The V gene's germline CDR1 is SGHAT and CDR2 FQNNGV. With V trimmed by 3 bases and J by 3 bases, 9 bases remained unmatched. This CDR3 is CASSLASGTTTDTQYF. The CDR3 DNA reads TGTGCCAGCAGCTTGGCTAGCGGTACCACGACAGATACGCAGTATTTT.

This clonotype showed up just a few times. The chain joins TRBV5-1 to TRBJ2-2, with D hard to call. The CDR3 is 14 residues long. In germline, CDR1 is SGHRS, CDR2 YFSETQ. Trimming removed 2 bases from V and 3 bases from J, with 8 bases in between. In DNA form, the CDR3 reads TGCGCCAGCAGCTTCGACACTCACACCGGGGAGCTGTTTTTT. Translation: CASSFDTHTGELFF.